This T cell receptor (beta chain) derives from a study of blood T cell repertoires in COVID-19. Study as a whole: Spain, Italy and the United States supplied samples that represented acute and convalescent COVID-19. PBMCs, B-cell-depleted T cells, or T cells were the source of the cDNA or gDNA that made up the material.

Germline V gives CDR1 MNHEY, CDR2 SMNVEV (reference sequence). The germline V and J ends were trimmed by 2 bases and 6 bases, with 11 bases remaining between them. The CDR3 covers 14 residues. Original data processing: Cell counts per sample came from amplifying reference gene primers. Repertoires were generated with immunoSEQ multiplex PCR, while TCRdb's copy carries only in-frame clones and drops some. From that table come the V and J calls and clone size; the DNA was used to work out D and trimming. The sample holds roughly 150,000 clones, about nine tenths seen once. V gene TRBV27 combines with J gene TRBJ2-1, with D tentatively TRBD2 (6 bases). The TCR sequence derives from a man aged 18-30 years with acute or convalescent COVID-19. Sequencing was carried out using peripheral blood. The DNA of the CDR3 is TGTGCCAGCAGTTTAGGGGGGAAGCCCAATGAGCAGTTCTTC. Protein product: CASSLGGKPNEQFF.